This T cell receptor beta chain was sequenced for a study of blood T cells in healthy people across ages. Donors were systemically healthy Caucasian individuals from Russia aged about 6 to 95 years. The authors drew ten milliliters of peripheral blood from each donor. Trimming pared 6 bases from V and 0 bases from J, leaving 7 bases between. The CDR3 covers 12 residues. Germline lookup yields CDR1 DFQATT and CDR2 SNEGSKA (reference sequence). It was with a sample-barcoded 5' primer and a J-beta primer mix that a second PCR of roughly 6 to 12 cycles was run. A 12-random-nucleotide template-switch adaptor tagged each cDNA molecule. Every individual sample yielded 2.5 million or more paired-end reads (each containing CDR3). TCRdb fed the 5' RACE reads into MiXCR, producing one record per CDR3 protein. The sample has about 1.5 million distinct CDR3 sequences, under 55% seen once.

The sequenced sample was blood. The clonotype was recovered from a woman aged 18-29 years in good health. The chain employs TRBV20-1 and TRBJ2-3; D is ambiguous. Written as DNA, the CDR3 is TGCAGTGCAACCGGGAGCACAGATACGCAGTATTTT. It is translated as CSATGSTDTQYF.